This section outlines one T cell receptor beta chain sequence together with its context. As yet, its antigen is unknown. Per germline, CDR1 SGHRS and CDR2 YFSETQ. The length of the CDR3 is 15 residues. The V gene end was trimmed by 3 bases and the J gene end by 3 bases; junction bases not matched to a gene: 5. The sample is drawn from a study of CD8 T cells in ankylosing spondylitis. Study outcomes and limitations: There was a TCR beta motif, made of eight highly homologous variants, that appeared characteristic of ankylosing spondylitis blood.

TCRdb fed the 5' RACE reads into MiXCR, producing one record per CDR3 protein. Of around 890,000 distinct CDR3 sequences in the sample, about 11% were seen once. This sequence originates from a male donor with ankylosing spondylitis. The V call is TRBV5-1, the J call TRBJ2-7; TRBD2 matches 11 bases. The sample consisted of blood, either unsorted or a sorted T cell fraction (not recorded which). This CDR3 is CASSWGLADLYEQYF. The CDR3 coding sequence is TGCGCCAGCAGCTGGGGACTAGCGGATCTCTACGAGCAGTACTTC.